This note documents a single T cell receptor beta chain sequence. Its antigen is as yet unknown. This entry comes from a study of cytomegalovirus exposure and HLA in healthy donors. Study observations and caveats: Researchers reported in a later analysis that a missense DCLRE1C variant was tied to TCR beta V- and J-gene trimming. Researchers left out some V segments, among them TRBV6-2 and TRBV6-3, as indistinguishable.

CDR1 is LNHDA and CDR2 is SQIVND in the germline V gene (reference sequence). CDR3 length: 15 residues. V was pared by 7 bases and J by 4 bases, with 19 bases between. With 60 Vbeta and 13 Jbeta primers, the PCR was carried out. Clones were sequenced by immunoSEQ multiplex PCR, and TCRdb holds only the in-frame ones, with some missing. Of 110,000 to 150,000 clones listed, around 75% are singletons. The sample comprised PBMCs. This clonotype was obtained from a man aged 55 to 70 in good health and CMV-seronegative. The chain joins TRBV19 to TRBJ1-1, with a possible D match to TRBD1 (6 bases). Here the CDR3 DNA reads TGTGCCAGTACCCCCTTCGGGGGGGCGGCCACTGAAGCTTTCTTT. Amino acids: CASTPFGGAATEAFF.